The 22 T cell receptor beta chains presented below share a single source sample, sequenced in a study of T cells in localized non-small cell lung cancer. TCRdb keeps only in-frame clones here, not all; method: immunoSEQ multiplex PCR. Among under 35,000 clones listed, 88% were seen once. Material: peripheral blood mononuclear cells, obtained before any cancer treatment. Receptors were obtained from a woman aged 40-75 years with stage III lung adenocarcinoma.

The chain uses TRBV5-4 and TRBJ2-7, with 11 bases identical to TRBD1. The CDR3 has 13 amino acids. V lost 4 bases to trimming and J lost 6 bases; unmatched junction nucleotides: 3. Germline CDR1 reads SGHNT; CDR2 reads YYREEE (reference sequence). The CDR3 is CASSGTGGSEQYF. CDR3 nucleotide sequence: TGTGCCAGCAGCGGGACAGGGGGGAGCGAGCAGTACTTC.

This clone was recorded only once. This sequence joins TRBV6-5 and TRBJ2-1; D ambiguous. The CDR3 is made up of 15 amino acids. V was trimmed by 0 bases and J by 9 bases, leaving 15 bases between them. Germline-derived CDR1 and CDR2 are MNHEY and SVGAGI. The CDR3 sequence: CASSYSISFTGEQFF. CDR3 bases: TGTGCCAGCAGTTACTCGATCAGTTTTACGGGTGAGCAGTTCTTC.

The gene calls are TRBV4-2 and TRBJ1-3; a possible D gene is TRBD1 (5 bases). The CDR3 is 15 residues long. V was shortened by 3 bases and J by 7 bases, with 16 bases between the two germline ends. CDR1 and CDR2 (germline): LGHNA, YNFKEQ. CDR3 in amino acids: CASSQSGQGYNTIYF. The CDR3 bases are TGTGCCAGCAGCCAGTCTGGGCAGGGCTACAACACCATATATTTT.

The chain uses TRBV19 and TRBJ2-6; 10 bases agree with TRBD1. The CDR3 extends over 18 amino acids. Germline lookup yields CDR1 LNHDA and CDR2 SQIVND (reference sequence). J was trimmed by 2 bases and V by 7 bases; bases with no gene match: 11. The DNA of the CDR3 is TGTGCCAGTACCCCAGGACAGGGGGTATTAGCTGGGGCCAACGTCCTGACTTTC. Translated: CASTPGQGVLAGANVLTF.

This rearrangement joins TRBV5-1 to TRBJ2-5, with a possible D match to TRBD2 (5 bases). V lost 4 bases to trimming and J lost 2 bases, with 6 bases between them. This CDR3 has 12 residues. Germline V lookup: CDR1 SGHRS, CDR2 YFSETQ. The CDR3 here is CASSPGQETQYF. DNA of the CDR3: TGCGCCAGCAGCCCGGGACAAGAGACCCAGTACTTC.

This clone was picked up one time. The chain employs TRBV27 and TRBJ2-5, with D unclear. The end of the DNA aligns better with TRBJ2-7, so the J call may be wrong. The germline V gene has CDR1 MNHEY and CDR2 SMNVEV (reference sequence). The CDR3 extends over 13 amino acids. In DNA, the CDR3 is TGTGCCAGCAGTAACGGTTTCTCCTACGAGCAGTACTTC. It codes for CASSNGFSYEQYF.

This clone was observed a handful of times. This chain uses TRBV28 with TRBJ1-5; no firm D call. The CDR3 loop spans 11 amino acids. V lost 5 bases and J 7 bases, leaving 6 bases between the germline ends. The germline V gene encodes CDR1 MDHEN and CDR2 SYDVKM. CDR3 loop: CASSGWQPQHF. The CDR3 region has the DNA TGTGCCAGCAGTGGCTGGCAGCCCCAGCATTTT.

This chain connects TRBV18 to TRBJ1-5; D uncertain. Germline loops: CDR1 KGHSH, CDR2 LQKENI. CDR3 length: 15 residues. The germline V and J ends were trimmed by 2 bases and 3 bases, with 11 bases remaining between them. The CDR3 here is CASSPSSLLNQPQHF. Here the CDR3 DNA reads TGTGCCAGCTCACCAAGTAGCCTCCTCAATCAGCCCCAGCATTTT.

The rearrangement uses TRBV6-4 and TRBJ1-5; D not certain. Looked up from germline, CDR1 is MRHNA and CDR2 is SNTAGT. The ends were cut back, 8 bases at V and 3 bases at J, with 17 bases in the middle. The CDR3 consists of 15 residues. The CDR3, as DNA: TGTGCCAGCCGCCGGGCACGGATCCTCAATCAGCCCCAGCATTTT. It is translated as CASRRARILNQPQHF.

The chain combines TRBV30 with TRBJ2-5, with 8 bases fitting TRBD1. J gave up 5 bases and V 5 bases, and 7 bases lay outside the gene matches. This CDR3 has 13 residues. Germline assignment: CDR1 GTSNPN and CDR2 SVGIG (reference sequence). The CDR3: CAWGQNRGETQYF. In DNA, the CDR3 is TGTGCCTGGGGCCAAAACAGGGGGGAGACCCAGTACTTC.

The V gene is TRBV28, the J gene TRBJ2-1, with 9 bases aligning to TRBD1. The CDR3 is made up of 16 amino acids. The germline V gene has CDR1 MDHEN and CDR2 SYDVKM. Trimming took 4 bases from V and 5 from J; bases not matched to a gene: 9. CDR3 DNA: TGTGCCAGCAGTTCCTGGACAGGGGAAAGGGACAATGAGCAGTTCTTC. As protein: CASSSWTGERDNEQFF.

V is TRBV7-2 and J is TRBJ1-2, with 9 bases that match TRBD1. Unmatched junction bases numbered 5, after V lost 8 bases and J lost 4 bases. In germline, CDR1 is SGHTA, CDR2 FQGNSA. The CDR3 totals 13 residues. In DNA form, the CDR3 reads TGTGCCAGCCGGACAGGGGCCCGCTATGGCTACACCTTC. Encoded protein: CASRTGARYGYTF.

The J gene is TRBJ1-2, the V gene TRBV14, with 7 bases lining up with TRBD1. V shed 1 base, J shed 3 bases, and the junction held 5 bases outside the gene matches. This CDR3 has 15 amino acids. Germline V gives CDR1 SGHDN, CDR2 FVKESK. The CDR3 region is CASSQGTGVDYGYTF. CDR3 in DNA: TGTGCCAGCAGCCAAGGAACAGGGGTGGACTATGGCTACACCTTC.

This clone appeared once. The CDR3 loop is CASSLGLAGDEQFF. The CDR3 bases are TGTGCCAGCAGCCTAGGACTAGCGGGAGATGAGCAGTTCTTC. This chain connects TRBV11-1 to TRBJ2-1; 13 bases are shared with TRBD2. From germline, CDR1 is SGHAT and CDR2 FQDESV (reference sequence). Germline trimming cut 5 bases from V and 8 bases from J; bases unmatched to any gene: 3. The CDR3 is made up of 14 amino acids.

This clone ranks as large. The rearrangement joins TRBV6-1 to TRBJ1-4, with TRBD1 as a possible D gene (6 bases). Germline loops: CDR1 MNHNS, CDR2 SASEGT. Deletions cut 6 bases from V and 8 bases from J, with 16 bases between. The CDR3 length is 14 residues. CDR3 loop: CASSRMGAGEKLFF. The DNA for the CDR3 is TGTGCCAGCAGCCGCATGGGGGCTGGGGAAAAACTGTTTTTT.

The rearrangement uses TRBV6-4 and TRBJ2-3, with D perhaps TRBD1 (6 bases). The germline V gene encodes CDR1 MRHNA and CDR2 SNTAGT. V was trimmed by 3 bases and J by 6 bases, leaving 10 bases between them. The CDR3 totals 13 residues. The CDR3: CASSEARGDTQYF. CDR3 nucleotides: TGTGCCAGCAGTGAAGCTAGGGGGGATACGCAGTATTTT.

This clone appeared a few times. This chain uses TRBV7-8 with TRBJ2-2; D call uncertain. Germline V gene lookup returns CDR1 SGHVS and CDR2 FQNEAQ. The germline V and J ends were trimmed by 2 bases and 4 bases, with 14 bases remaining between them. CDR3 length: 16 residues. CDR3 protein: CASSLRAARSTGELFF. The CDR3 DNA is TGTGCCAGCAGCTTAAGGGCAGCGAGAAGCACCGGGGAGCTGTTTTTT.

This chain uses TRBV5-1 with TRBJ1-6; D is unresolved. Germline CDR1 is SGHRS and CDR2 is YFSETQ. V lost 2 bases and J 8 bases, leaving 11 bases between the germline ends. The CDR3 covers 14 residues. The CDR3 sequence: CASSLNHGDSPLHF. CDR3 nucleotides: TGCGCCAGCAGCTTAAACCACGGGGATTCACCCCTCCACTTT.

The chain uses TRBV6-4 and TRBJ2-1; D is tentatively TRBD1 or TRBD2 (5 bases each). V shed 4 bases and J shed 7 bases, with 23 bases lying between them. The CDR3 runs to 17 residues. Germline lookup yields CDR1 MRHNA and CDR2 SNTAGT. CDR3 region: CASSGQPFEGPGNEQFF. DNA for the CDR3: TGTGCCAGCAGTGGCCAGCCTTTTGAGGGGCCGGGAAATGAGCAGTTCTTC.

The chain joins TRBV4-3 to TRBJ1-3; D ambiguous. CDR1 and CDR2 (germline): LGHNA, YSLEER. V lost 4 bases to trimming and J lost 2 bases, with 9 bases between them. This CDR3 has 14 amino acids. The CDR3, as DNA: TGCGCCAGCAGCCTCCTGGGCCCTGGAAACACCATATATTTT. Protein sequence: CASSLLGPGNTIYF.

The J gene is TRBJ2-5, the V gene TRBV28; D may be TRBD1 or TRBD2 (5 bases each). The CDR3 is made up of 15 amino acids. Trimming took 5 bases from V and 5 from J, leaving 18 bases between them. Germline loops: CDR1 MDHEN, CDR2 SYDVKM. CDR3 DNA: TGTGCCAGCAGTGAGGGGCTGCAGGGTTATGAGACCCAGTACTTC. Translating gives CASSEGLQGYETQYF.

This chain joins TRBV18 and TRBJ1-5, with D possibly matching TRBD1 (6 bases). Per germline, CDR1 KGHSH and CDR2 LQKENI. Between the trimmed V and J ends, which lost 4 bases and 6 bases, there was a span of 13 bases. This CDR3 is 14 amino acids long. CDR3 region: CASSLQQGSQPQHF. CDR3 nucleotide sequence: TGTGCCAGCTCACTCCAACAGGGATCTCAGCCCCAGCATTTT.